A single sample is the source of the 14 T cell receptor beta chains below, sequenced in a study of shared T cell receptors in the human thymus. TCRdb keeps only in-frame clones here, not all; method: immunoSEQ multiplex PCR. The table lists hundreds of thousands of clones, around nine tenths of them singletons. This same sample was also part of a study on human thymus T cells.

Sequences were obtained from thymocytes. Receptors originate from a boy under two years old with a congenital heart defect.

V is TRBV28 and J is TRBJ2-7; 11 bases align to TRBD1. V lost 4 bases to trimming and J lost 0 bases; unmatched junction nucleotides: 8. This CDR3 is 17 amino acids long. Germline V CDR1 and CDR2: MDHEN, SYDVKM. The CDR3 loop is CASSYSPGTGGSYEQYF. CDR3 nucleotide sequence: TGTGCCAGCAGTTACTCTCCCGGGACAGGGGGCTCCTACGAGCAGTACTTC.

This clone has more than one count but fewer than ten. The V and J genes are TRBV4-3 and TRBJ2-2, with D tentatively TRBD1 (5 bases). CDR3 length: 15 residues. Germline CDR1 LGHNA, CDR2 YSLEER. V lost 1 base and J 5 bases, leaving 11 bases between the germline ends. CDR3 coding DNA: TGCGCCAGCAGCCAAGTGTTCCACAGGACCGGGGAGCTGTTTTTT. It translates to CASSQVFHRTGELFF.

The chain couples TRBV5-5 to TRBJ2-2, with 8 bases identical to TRBD2. This CDR3 has 15 amino acids. Germline CDR1 and CDR2: SGHKS and YYEKEE (reference sequence). The V segment lost 3 bases and the J segment 7 bases; nucleotides outside the gene matches: 8. The CDR3 coding sequence is TGTGCCAGCAGCTCAGCGGGAGTCTTGGACGGGGAGCTGTTTTTT. Amino acid sequence: CASSSAGVLDGELFF.

V gene TRBV30 combines with J gene TRBJ2-3; 14 bases line up with TRBD2. With V trimmed by 3 bases and J by 6 bases, 11 bases remained unmatched. Looked up from germline, CDR1 is GTSNPN and CDR2 is SVGIG (reference sequence). The CDR3 has 17 amino acids. DNA of the CDR3: TGTGCCTGGAGCCGACTAGCGGGAGGGCCACCGCTGGATACGCAGTATTTT. This encodes CAWSRLAGGPPLDTQYF. Using reference TRBV30 and TRBJ2-3 for the parts outside the CDR3, the full variable domain is SQTIHQWPATLVQPVGSPLSLECTVEGTSNPNLYWYRQAAGRGLQLLFYSVGIGQISSEVPQNLSASRPQDRQFILSSKKLLLSDSGFYLCAWSRLAGGPPLDTQYFGPGTRLTVL.

This clone was counted once. The V and J genes are TRBV7-9 and TRBJ2-4; a possible D gene is TRBD2 (7 bases). CDR3 length: 13 residues. Germline values: CDR1 SEHNR, CDR2 FQNEAQ (reference sequence). Deletions cut 5 bases from V and 8 bases from J, with 13 bases between. The CDR3 spells CASSPPGGHIQYF. CDR3 in DNA: TGTGCCAGCAGCCCGCCGGGGGGCCACATTCAGTACTTC.

The rearrangement uses TRBV5-4 and TRBJ1-1, with 10 nucleotides matching TRBD1. The junction had 4 bases not matched to a gene; V was cut back by 7 bases and J by 1 base. Germline V CDR1 and CDR2: SGHNT, YYREEE (reference sequence). The CDR3 is 14 residues long. The chain's CDR3 is CASGRQGANTEAFF. DNA for the CDR3: TGTGCCAGCGGACGACAGGGGGCGAACACTGAAGCTTTCTTT. Complete variable domain (other parts from reference TRBV5-4 and TRBJ1-1): ETGVTQSPTHLIKTRGQQVTLRCSSQSGHNTVSWYQQALGQGPQFIFQYYREEENGRGNFPPRFSGLQFPNYSSELNVNALELDDSALYLCASGRQGANTEAFFGQGTRLTVV.

The chain uses TRBV4-1 and TRBJ2-2; D might be TRBD2 (7 bases). The CDR3 spans 17 residues. Looked up from germline, CDR1 is MGHRA and CDR2 is YSYEKL. V was trimmed by 4 bases and J by 6 bases, leaving 21 bases between them. CDR3 sequence reads: CASSPSRGGGRAGELFF. The CDR3 coding sequence is TGCGCCAGCAGCCCCTCGCGGGGCGGGGGCAGGGCCGGGGAGCTGTTTTTT.

The chain recombines TRBV20-1 with TRBJ1-1; D is uncertain. The CDR3 covers 10 residues. Germline assignment: CDR1 DFQATT and CDR2 SNEGSKA (reference sequence). V lost 6 bases, J lost 7 bases, and 9 bases lay in between. CDR3 sequence (DNA): TGCAGTGCAAGACCCTTTGAAGCTTTCTTT. Translation: CSARPFEAFF.

This clone was found once. The chain couples TRBV7-9 to TRBJ2-7; D possibly corresponds to TRBD2 (5 bases). Trimming stripped 5 bases from V and 0 bases from J, with 23 bases between. CDR3 length equals 18 residues. Looked up from germline, CDR1 is SEHNR and CDR2 is FQNEAQ (reference sequence). CDR3 in amino acids: CASSRPSYTEESSYEQYF. In nucleotides, the CDR3 is TGTGCCAGCAGCCGACCGAGTTACACGGAGGAAAGCTCCTACGAGCAGTACTTC.

J is TRBJ1-5 and V is TRBV7-2; no clear D gene. V dropped 1 base and J dropped 4 bases, with 17 bases sitting between them. This CDR3 region has 17 residues. CDR1 is SGHTA, CDR2 FQGNSA, per germline. The CDR3 region has the DNA TGTGCCAGCAGCTTAGGCGCCCCGCAGGCTTCGAATCAGCCCCAGCATTTT. This gives the protein CASSLGAPQASNQPQHF.

This chain joins TRBV6-1 and TRBJ2-1; 9 bases are shared with TRBD2. The CDR3 sequence is 16 residues long. The germline CDR1 and CDR2 sequences are MNHNS and SASEGT. Germline trimming cut 3 bases from V and 6 bases from J; bases unmatched to any gene: 9. DNA of the CDR3: TGTGCCAGCAGTGACCCCGGCGGGAGGGCCGGCAATGAGCAGTTCTTC. This codes for CASSDPGGRAGNEQFF.

This clone showed up just once. This chain uses TRBV5-7 with TRBJ2-2; 9 bases are shared with TRBD1. TRBV5-7 falls under the ORF class, with uncertain function. Trimming at V came to 3 bases and at J to 8 bases, leaving 5 bases not matched to a gene. The CDR3 covers 14 residues. The CDR3 sequence: CASSWKDRGGELFF. The CDR3 DNA sequence: TGTGCCAGCAGCTGGAAAGACAGGGGGGGGGAGCTGTTTTTT.

The rearrangement uses TRBV28 and TRBJ2-1, with TRBD1 identical over 8 bases. From germline, CDR1 is MDHEN and CDR2 SYDVKM. The J segment lost 3 bases and the V segment lost 2 bases, leaving 6 bases of the junction unmatched. The CDR3 covers 16 residues. The CDR3 nucleotides are TGTGCCAGCAGTTTAAAGACAGGGGAAAACTACAATGAGCAGTTCTTC. Its protein product is CASSLKTGENYNEQFF.

V gene TRBV4-2 combines with J gene TRBJ1-1; maybe TRBD1 (6 bases). The CDR3 length is 15 residues. V lost 6 bases and J lost 2, with 16 bases in between. Germline V gene data show CDR1 as LGHNA and CDR2 as YNFKEQ. CDR3 protein: CASRQTGGQNTEAFF. The CDR3 DNA reads as TGTGCCAGCAGACAAACGGGGGGGCAAAACACTGAAGCTTTCTTT.